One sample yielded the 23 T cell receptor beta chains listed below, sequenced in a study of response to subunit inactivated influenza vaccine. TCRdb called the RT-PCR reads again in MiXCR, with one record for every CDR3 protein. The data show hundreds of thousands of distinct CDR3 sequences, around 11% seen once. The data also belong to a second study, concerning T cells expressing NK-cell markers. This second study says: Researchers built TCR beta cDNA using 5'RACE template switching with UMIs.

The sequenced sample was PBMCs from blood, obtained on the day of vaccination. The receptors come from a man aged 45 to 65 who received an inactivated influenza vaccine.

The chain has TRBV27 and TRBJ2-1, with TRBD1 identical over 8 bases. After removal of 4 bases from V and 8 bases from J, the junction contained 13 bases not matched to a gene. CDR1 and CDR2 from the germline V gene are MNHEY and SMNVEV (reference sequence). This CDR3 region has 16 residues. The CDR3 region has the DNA TGTGCCAGCAGTTCCCCGTGGCAGGGGGCGCTTTATGAGCAGTTCTTC. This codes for CASSSPWQGALYEQFF.

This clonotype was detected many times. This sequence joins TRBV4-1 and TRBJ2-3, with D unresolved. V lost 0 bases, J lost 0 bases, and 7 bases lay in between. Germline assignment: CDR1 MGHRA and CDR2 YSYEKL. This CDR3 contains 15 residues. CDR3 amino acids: CASSQDGLSTDTQYF. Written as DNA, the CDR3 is TGCGCCAGCAGCCAAGATGGGCTAAGCACAGATACGCAGTATTTT.

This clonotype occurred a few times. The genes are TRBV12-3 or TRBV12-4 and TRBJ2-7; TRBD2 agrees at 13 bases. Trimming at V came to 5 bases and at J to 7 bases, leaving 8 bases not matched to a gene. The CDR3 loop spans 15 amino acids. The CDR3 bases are TGTGCCAGCAGTACCGGGACTAGCGGGGCAAGGGAGCAGTACTTC. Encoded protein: CASSTGTSGAREQYF.

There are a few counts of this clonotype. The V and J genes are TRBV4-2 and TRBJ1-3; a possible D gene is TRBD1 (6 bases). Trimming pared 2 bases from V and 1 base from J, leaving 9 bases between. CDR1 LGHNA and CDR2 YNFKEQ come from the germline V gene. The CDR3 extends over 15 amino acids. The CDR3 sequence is CASSQPQGSGNTIYF. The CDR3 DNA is TGTGCCAGCAGCCAACCACAGGGTTCTGGAAACACCATATATTTT.

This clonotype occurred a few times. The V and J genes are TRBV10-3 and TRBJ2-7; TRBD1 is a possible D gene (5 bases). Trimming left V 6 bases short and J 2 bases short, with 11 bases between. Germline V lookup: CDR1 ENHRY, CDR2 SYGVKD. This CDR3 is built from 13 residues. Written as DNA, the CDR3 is TGTGCCATCAGGACACAGGTACCCTACGAGCAGTACTTC. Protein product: CAIRTQVPYEQYF.

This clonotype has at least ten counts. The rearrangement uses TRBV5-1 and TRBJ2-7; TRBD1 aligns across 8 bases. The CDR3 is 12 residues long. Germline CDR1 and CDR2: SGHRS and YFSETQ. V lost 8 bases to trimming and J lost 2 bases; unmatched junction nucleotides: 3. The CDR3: CARADRAYEQYF. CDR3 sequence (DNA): TGCGCCAGAGCGGACAGGGCCTACGAGCAGTACTTC.

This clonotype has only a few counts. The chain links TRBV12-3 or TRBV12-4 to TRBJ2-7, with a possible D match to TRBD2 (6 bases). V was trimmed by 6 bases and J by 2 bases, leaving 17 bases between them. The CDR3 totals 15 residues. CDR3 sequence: CASSRDSLTPYEQYF. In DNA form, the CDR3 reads TGTGCCAGCAGCCGGGACTCCTTAACCCCCTACGAGCAGTACTTC.

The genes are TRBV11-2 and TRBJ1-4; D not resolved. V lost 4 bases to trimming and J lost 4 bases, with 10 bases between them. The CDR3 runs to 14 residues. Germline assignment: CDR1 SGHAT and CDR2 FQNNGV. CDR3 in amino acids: CASSWTDYNEKLFF. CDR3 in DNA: TGTGCCAGCAGCTGGACGGATTATAATGAAAAACTGTTTTTT.

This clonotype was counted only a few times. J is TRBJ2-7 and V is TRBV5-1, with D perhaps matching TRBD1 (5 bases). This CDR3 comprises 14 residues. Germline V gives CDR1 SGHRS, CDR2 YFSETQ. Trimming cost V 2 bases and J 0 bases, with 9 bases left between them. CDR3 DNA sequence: TGCGCCAGCAGCTTCCGACAGCCCTCCTACGAGCAGTACTTC. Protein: CASSFRQPSYEQYF.

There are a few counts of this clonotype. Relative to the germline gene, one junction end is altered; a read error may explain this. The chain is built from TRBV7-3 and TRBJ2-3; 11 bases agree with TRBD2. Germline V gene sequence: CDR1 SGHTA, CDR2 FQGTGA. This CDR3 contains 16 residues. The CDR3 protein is CASSSLAGESRDTQYF. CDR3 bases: TGTGCCAGCAGCTCACTAGCGGGAGAAAGCAGAGATACGCAGTATTTT.

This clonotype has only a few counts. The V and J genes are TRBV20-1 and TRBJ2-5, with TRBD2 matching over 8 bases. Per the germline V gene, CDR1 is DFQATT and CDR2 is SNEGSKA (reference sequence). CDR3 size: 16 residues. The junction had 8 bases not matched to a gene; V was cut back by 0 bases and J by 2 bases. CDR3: CSARDLASGFQETQYF. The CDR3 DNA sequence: TGCAGTGCTAGAGATCTGGCTAGCGGGTTTCAAGAGACCCAGTACTTC.

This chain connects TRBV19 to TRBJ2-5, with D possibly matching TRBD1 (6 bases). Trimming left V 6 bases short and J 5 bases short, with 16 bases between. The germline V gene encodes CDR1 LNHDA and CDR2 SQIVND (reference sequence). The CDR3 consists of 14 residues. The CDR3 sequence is CASRLLGGEETQYF. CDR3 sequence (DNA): TGTGCCAGTAGACTGCTAGGGGGAGAGGAGACCCAGTACTTC. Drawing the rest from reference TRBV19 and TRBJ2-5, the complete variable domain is DGGITQSPKYLFRKEGQNVTLSCEQNLNHDAMYWYRQDPGQGLRLIYYSQIVNDFQKGDIAEGYSVSREKKESFPLTVTSAQKNPTAFYLCASRLLGGEETQYFGPGTRLLVL.

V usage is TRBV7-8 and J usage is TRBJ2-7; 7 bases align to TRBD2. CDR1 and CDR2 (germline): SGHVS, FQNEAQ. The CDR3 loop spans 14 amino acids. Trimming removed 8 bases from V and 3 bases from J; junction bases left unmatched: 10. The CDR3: CASRREEGDYEQYF. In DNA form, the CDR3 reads TGTGCCAGCCGACGGGAGGAAGGGGACTACGAGCAGTACTTC.

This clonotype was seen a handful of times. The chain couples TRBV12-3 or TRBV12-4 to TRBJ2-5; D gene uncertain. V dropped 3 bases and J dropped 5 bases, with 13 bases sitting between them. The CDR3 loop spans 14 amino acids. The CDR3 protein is CASSFPGTLETQYF. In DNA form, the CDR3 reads TGTGCCAGCAGTTTCCCCGGTACGCTCGAGACCCAGTACTTC.

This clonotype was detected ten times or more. CDR3 sequence: CASSPRTGNNEQFF. CDR3 nucleotide sequence: TGTGCCAGTAGTCCCAGGACAGGCAACAATGAGCAGTTCTTC. The chain carries TRBV19 and TRBJ2-1, with 7 nucleotides matching TRBD1. The CDR3 spans 14 residues. Losses at the gene ends were 5 bases for V and 5 bases for J; bases not matched to a gene: 6. CDR1 and CDR2 from the germline V gene are LNHDA and SQIVND (reference sequence).

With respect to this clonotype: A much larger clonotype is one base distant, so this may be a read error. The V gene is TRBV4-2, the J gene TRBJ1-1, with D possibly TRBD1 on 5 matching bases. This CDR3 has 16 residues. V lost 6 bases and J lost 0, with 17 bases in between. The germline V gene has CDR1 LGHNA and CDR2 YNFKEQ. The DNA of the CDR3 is TGTGCCAGCAGACCCCCTCTTAGGGGAATGAACACTGAAGCTTTCTTT. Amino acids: CASRPPLRGMNTEAFF.

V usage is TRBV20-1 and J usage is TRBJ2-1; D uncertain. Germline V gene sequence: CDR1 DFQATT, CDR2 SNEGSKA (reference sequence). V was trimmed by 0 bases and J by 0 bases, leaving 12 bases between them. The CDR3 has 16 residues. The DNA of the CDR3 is TGCAGTGCTAGAGATCATGTGACCCGCTCCTACAATGAGCAGTTCTTC. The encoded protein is CSARDHVTRSYNEQFF.

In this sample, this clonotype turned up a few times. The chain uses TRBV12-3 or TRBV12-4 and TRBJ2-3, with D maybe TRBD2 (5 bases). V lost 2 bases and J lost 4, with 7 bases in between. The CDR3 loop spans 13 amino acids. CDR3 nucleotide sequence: TGTGCCAGCAGTTTAATAGCGCCAGATACGCAGTATTTT. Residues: CASSLIAPDTQYF.

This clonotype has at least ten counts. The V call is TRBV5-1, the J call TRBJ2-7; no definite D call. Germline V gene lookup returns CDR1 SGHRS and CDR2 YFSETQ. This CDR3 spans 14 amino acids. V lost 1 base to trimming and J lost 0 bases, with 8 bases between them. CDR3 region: CASSLMGSSYEQYF. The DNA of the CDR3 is TGCGCCAGCAGCTTGATGGGCAGCTCCTACGAGCAGTACTTC.

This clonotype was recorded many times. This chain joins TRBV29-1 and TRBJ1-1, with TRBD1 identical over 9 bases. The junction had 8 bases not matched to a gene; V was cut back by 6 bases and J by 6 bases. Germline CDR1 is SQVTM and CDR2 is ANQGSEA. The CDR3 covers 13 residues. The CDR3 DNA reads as TGCAGCGTGGCGGGACAGGGCCTCCCTGAAGCTTTCTTT. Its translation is CSVAGQGLPEAFF.

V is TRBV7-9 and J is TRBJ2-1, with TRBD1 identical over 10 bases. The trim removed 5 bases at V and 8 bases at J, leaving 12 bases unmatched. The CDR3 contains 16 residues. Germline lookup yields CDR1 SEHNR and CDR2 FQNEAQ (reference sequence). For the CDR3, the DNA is TGTGCCAGCAGCCAGGGACAGGGGAGATCGGGCGATGAGCAGTTCTTC. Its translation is CASSQGQGRSGDEQFF.

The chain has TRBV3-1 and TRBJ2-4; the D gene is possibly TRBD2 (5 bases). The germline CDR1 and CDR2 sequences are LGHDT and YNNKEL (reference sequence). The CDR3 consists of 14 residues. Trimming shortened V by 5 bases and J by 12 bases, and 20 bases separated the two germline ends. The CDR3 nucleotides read TGTGCCAGCAGCTCAACGGGAACGAAATCTAGTCAGTACTTC. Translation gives CASSSTGTKSSQYF.

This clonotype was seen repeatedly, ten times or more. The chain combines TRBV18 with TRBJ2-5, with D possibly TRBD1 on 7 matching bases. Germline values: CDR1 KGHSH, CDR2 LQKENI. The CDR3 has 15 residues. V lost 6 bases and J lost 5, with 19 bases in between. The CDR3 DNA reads TGTGCCAGCTCTCTCAACACAGGGGACTGGGAGACCCAGTACTTC. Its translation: CASSLNTGDWETQYF.